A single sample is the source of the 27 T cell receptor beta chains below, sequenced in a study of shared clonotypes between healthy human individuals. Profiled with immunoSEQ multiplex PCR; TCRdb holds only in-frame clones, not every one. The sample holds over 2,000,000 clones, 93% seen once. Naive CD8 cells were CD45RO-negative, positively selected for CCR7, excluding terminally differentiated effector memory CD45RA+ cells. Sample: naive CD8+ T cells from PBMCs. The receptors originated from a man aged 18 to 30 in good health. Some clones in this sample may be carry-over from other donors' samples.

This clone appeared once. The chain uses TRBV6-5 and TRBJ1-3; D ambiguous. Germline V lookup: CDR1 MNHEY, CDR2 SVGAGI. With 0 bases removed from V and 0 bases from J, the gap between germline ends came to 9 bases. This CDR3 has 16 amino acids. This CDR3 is CASSYSSLNSGNTIYF. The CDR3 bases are TGTGCCAGCAGTTACTCGAGCCTCAACTCTGGAAACACCATATATTTT.

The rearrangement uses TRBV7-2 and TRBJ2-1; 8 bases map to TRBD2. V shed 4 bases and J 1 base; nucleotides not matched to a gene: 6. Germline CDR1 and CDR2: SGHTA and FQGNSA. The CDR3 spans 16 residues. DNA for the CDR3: TGTGCCAGCAGCTCCACTAGCGGTAGGTCCTACAATGAGCAGTTCTTC. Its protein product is CASSSTSGRSYNEQFF.

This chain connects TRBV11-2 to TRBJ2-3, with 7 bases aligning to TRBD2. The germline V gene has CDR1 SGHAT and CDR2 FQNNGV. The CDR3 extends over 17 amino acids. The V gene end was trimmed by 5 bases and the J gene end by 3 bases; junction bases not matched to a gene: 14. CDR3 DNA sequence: TGTGCCAGCAGCGCAGCGCCTAGCGGAGGGGAAACAGATACGCAGTATTTT. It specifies CASSAAPSGGETDTQYF.

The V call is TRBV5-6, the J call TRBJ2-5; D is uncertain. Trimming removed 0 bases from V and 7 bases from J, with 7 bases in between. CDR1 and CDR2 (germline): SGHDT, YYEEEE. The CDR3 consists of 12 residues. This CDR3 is CASSLGLGTQYF. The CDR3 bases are TGTGCCAGCAGCTTGGGGTTGGGGACCCAGTACTTC.

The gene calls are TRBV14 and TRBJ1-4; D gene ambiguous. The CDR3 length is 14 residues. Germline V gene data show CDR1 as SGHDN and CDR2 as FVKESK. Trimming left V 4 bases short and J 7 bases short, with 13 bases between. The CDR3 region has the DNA TGTGCCAGCAGCCGGCGGGGAGATCGTGAAAAACTGTTTTTT. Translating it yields CASSRRGDREKLFF.

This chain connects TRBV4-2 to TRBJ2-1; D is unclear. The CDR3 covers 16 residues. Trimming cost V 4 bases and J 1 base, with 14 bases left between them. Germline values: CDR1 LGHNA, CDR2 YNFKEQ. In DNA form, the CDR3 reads TGTGCCAGCAGCCTGGACGGCGTTGGTTCCTACAATGAGCAGTTCTTC. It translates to CASSLDGVGSYNEQFF.

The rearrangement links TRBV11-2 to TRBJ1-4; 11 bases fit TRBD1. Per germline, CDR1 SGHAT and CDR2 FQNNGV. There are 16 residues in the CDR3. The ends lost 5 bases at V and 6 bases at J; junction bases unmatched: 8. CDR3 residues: CASSPGDRGWDEKLFF. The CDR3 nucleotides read TGTGCCAGCAGCCCGGGGGACAGGGGGTGGGATGAAAAACTGTTTTTT.

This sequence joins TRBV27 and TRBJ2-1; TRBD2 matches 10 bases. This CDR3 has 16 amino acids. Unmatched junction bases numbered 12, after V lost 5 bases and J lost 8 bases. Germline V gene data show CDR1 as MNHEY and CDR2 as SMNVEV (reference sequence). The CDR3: CASSPRKVAGGDEQFF. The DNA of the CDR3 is TGTGCCAGCAGTCCTCGAAAGGTAGCGGGAGGCGATGAGCAGTTCTTC.

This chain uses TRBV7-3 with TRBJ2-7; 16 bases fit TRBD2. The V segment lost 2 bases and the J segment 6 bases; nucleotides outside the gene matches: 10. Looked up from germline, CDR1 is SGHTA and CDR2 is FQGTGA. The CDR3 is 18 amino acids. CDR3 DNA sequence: TGTGCCAGCAGCTTATCCGGGACTAGCGGGAGGGCTGTCACCGAGCAGTACTTC. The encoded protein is CASSLSGTSGRAVTEQYF.

In DNA form, the CDR3 reads TGTGCCAGCAGCGGACGACCGGGACTAGCGGGAGGGCGCTCCTACGAGCAGTACTTC. This translates into CASSGRPGLAGGRSYEQYF. This sequence joins TRBV11-2 and TRBJ2-7, with 16 nucleotides matching TRBD2. The J segment lost 0 bases and the V segment lost 5 bases, leaving 10 bases of the junction unmatched. Germline CDR1 SGHAT, CDR2 FQNNGV. This CDR3 comprises 19 residues.

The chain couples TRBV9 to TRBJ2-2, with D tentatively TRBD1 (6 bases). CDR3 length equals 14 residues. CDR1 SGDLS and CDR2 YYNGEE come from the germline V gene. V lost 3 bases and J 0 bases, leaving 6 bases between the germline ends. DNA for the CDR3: TGTGCCAGCAGCGCAGGGGCGAACACCGGGGAGCTGTTTTTT. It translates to CASSAGANTGELFF.

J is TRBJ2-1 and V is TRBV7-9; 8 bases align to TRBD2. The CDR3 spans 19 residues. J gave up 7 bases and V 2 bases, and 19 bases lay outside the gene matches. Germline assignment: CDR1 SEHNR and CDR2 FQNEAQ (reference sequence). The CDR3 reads CASSLSLASGRRIGNEQFF. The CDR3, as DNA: TGTGCCAGCAGCTTATCTTTGGCAAGCGGGAGAAGGATTGGGAATGAGCAGTTCTTC. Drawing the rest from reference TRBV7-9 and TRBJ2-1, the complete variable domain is DTGVSQNPRHKITKRGQNVTFRCDPISEHNRLYWYRQTLGQGPEFLTYFQNEAQLEKSRLLSDRFSAERPKGSFSTLEIQRTEQGDSAMYLCASSLSLASGRRIGNEQFFGPGTRLTVL.

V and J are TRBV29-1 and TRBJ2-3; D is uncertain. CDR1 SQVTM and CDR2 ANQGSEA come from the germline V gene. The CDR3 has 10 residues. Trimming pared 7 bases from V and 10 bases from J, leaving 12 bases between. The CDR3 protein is CSALSIAQYF. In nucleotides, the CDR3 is TGCAGCGCACTGAGCATTGCGCAGTATTTT.

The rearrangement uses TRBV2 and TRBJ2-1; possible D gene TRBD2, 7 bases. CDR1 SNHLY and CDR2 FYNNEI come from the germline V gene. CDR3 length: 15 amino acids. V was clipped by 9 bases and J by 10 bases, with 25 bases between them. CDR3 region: CASLPSGLPGQEQFF. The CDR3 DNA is TGTGCCAGTTTACCGTCGGGACTACCAGGACAGGAGCAGTTCTTC.

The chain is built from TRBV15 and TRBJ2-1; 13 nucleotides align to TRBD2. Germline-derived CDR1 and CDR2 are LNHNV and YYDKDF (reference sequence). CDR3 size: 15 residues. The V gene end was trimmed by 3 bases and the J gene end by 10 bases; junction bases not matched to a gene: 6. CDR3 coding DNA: TGTGCCACCAGCAGCGGTGGGACTAGCGGGGCCGAGCAGTTCTTC. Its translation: CATSSGGTSGAEQFF.

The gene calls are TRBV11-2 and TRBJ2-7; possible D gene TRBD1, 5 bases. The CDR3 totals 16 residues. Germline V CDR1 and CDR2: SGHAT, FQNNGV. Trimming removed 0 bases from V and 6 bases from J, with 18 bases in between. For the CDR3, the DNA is TGTGCCAGCAGCTTAGAACTCCGCAGGGTCTCTGGCGAGCAGTACTTC. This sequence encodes CASSLELRRVSGEQYF.

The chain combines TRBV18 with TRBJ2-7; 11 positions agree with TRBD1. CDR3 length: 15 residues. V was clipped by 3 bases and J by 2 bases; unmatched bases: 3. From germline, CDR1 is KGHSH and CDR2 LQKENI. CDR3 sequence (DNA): TGTGCCAGCTCACCCTTGGGACAGGGGGCCTACGAGCAGTACTTC. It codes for CASSPLGQGAYEQYF. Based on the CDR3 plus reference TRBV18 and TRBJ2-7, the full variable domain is NAGVMQNPRHLVRRRGQEARLRCSPMKGHSHVYWYRQLPEEGLKFMVYLQKENIIDESGMPKERFSAEFPKEGPSILRIQQVVRGDSAAYFCASSPLGQGAYEQYFGPGTRLTVT.

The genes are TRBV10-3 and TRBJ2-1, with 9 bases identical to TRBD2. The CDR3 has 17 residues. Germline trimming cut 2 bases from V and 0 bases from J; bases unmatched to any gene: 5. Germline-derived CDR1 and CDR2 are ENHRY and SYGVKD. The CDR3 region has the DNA TGTGCCATCAGTGAGGTTGGGCGGGAGGGCTCCTACAATGAGCAGTTCTTC. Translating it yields CAISEVGREGSYNEQFF.

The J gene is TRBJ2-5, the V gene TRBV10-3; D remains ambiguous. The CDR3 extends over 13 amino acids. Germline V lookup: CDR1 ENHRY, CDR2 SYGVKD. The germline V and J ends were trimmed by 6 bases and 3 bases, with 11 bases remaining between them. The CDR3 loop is CAIREVAEETQYF. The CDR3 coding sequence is TGTGCCATCAGGGAAGTAGCCGAAGAGACCCAGTACTTC.

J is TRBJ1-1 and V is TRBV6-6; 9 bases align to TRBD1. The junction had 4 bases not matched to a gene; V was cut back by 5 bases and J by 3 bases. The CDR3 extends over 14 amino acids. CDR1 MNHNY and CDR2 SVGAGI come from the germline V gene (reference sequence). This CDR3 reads CASSTRQGDTEAFF. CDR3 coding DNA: TGTGCCAGCAGTACTCGACAGGGGGACACTGAAGCTTTCTTT.

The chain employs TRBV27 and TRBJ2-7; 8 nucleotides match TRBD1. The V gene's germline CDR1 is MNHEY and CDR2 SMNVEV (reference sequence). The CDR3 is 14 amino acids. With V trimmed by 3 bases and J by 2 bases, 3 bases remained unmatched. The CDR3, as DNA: TGTGCCAGCAGTTTCACACAGGGGGCCTACGAGCAGTACTTC. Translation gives CASSFTQGAYEQYF.

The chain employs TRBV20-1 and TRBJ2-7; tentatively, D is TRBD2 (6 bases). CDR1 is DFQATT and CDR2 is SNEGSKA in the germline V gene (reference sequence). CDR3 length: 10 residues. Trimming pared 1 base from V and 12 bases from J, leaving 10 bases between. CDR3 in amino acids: CSARVGRLYF. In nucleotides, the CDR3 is TGCAGTGCTAGAGTCGGGAGACTGTACTTC.

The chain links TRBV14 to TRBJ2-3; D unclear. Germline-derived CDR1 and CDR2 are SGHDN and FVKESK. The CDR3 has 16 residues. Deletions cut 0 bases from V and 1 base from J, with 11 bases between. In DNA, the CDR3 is TGTGCCAGCAGCCAAGACCCCGGATGGGGCACAGATACGCAGTATTTT. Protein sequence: CASSQDPGWGTDTQYF.

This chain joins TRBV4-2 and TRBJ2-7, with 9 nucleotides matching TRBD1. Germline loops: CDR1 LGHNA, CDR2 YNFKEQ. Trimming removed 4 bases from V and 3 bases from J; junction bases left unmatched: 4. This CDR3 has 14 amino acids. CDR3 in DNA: TGTGCCAGCAGCCCTGGGACAGGGCTCTACGAGCAGTACTTC. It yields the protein CASSPGTGLYEQYF.

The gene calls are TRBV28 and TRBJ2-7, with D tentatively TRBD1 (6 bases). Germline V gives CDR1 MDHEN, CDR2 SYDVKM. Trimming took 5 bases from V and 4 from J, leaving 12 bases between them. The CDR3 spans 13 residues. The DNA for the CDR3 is TGTGCCAGCAGTCCCGACAGGTTGTACGAGCAGTACTTC. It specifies CASSPDRLYEQYF. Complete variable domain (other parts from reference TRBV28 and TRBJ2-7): DVKVTQSSRYLVKRTGEKVFLECVQDMDHENMFWYRQDPGLGLRLIYFSYDVKMKEKGDIPEGYSVSREKKERFSLILESASTNQTSMYLCASSPDRLYEQYFGPGTRLTVT.

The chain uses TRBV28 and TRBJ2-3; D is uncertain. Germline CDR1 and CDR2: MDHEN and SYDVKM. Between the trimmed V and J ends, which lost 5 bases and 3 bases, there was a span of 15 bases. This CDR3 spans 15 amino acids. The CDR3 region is CASSKEETETDTQYF. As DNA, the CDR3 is TGTGCCAGCAGTAAAGAGGAAACAGAAACAGATACGCAGTATTTT.

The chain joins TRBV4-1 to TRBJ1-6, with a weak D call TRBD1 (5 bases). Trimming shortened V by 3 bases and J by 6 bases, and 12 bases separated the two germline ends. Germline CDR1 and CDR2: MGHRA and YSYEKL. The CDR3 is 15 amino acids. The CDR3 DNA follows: TGCGCCAGCAGCCACCCACAGGTGTCTAATTCACCCCTCCACTTT. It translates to CASSHPQVSNSPLHF.